Presented here are 15 T cell receptor beta chains from one specimen sequenced in a study of Graves' ophthalmopathy and Graves' hyperthyroidism. Amplification of the TCR beta CDR3 regions used RNA transcripts (as template). The authors performed first-round RT-PCR with HTBI primers and then a second-round multiplex PCR. One entry per CDR3 protein results from TCRdb running MiXCR on the multiplex PCR reads. The sample yields roughly 600,000 distinct CDR3 sequences, 35% to 45% seen once. The sample consisted of peripheral blood or thyroid tissue (not recorded which). The receptors stem from an adult man with Graves' hyperthyroidism.

Many counts were recorded for this clonotype. This chain joins TRBV2 and TRBJ2-7, with a weak D call TRBD1 (8 bases). Germline values: CDR1 SNHLY, CDR2 FYNNEI. V shed 7 bases and J shed 5 bases, with 18 bases lying between them. The CDR3 loop spans 14 amino acids. CDR3 region: CASNPGQGGNEQYF. The CDR3 bases are TGTGCCAGCAATCCCGGACAGGGAGGGAACGAGCAGTACTTC.

The chain joins TRBV7-2 to TRBJ2-2; 7 nucleotides agree with TRBD1. The CDR3 has 15 residues. CDR1 SGHTA and CDR2 FQGNSA come from the germline V gene. V lost 4 bases and J lost 6; bases outside the gene matches: 8. CDR3: CASSSRQGSAGELFF. In DNA, the CDR3 is TGTGCCAGCAGCTCGAGACAGGGTAGCGCCGGGGAGCTGTTTTTT.

The chain is built from TRBV9 and TRBJ2-2, with 11 bases that match TRBD2. There are 16 residues in the CDR3. CDR1 is SGDLS and CDR2 is YYNGEE in the germline V gene. The J segment lost 4 bases and the V segment lost 3 bases, leaving 5 bases of the junction unmatched. The CDR3 region has the DNA TGTGCCAGCAGCGACCGACTAGCGGGGAGCACCGGGGAGCTGTTTTTT. Residues: CASSDRLAGSTGELFF. Using reference TRBV9 and TRBJ2-2 for the parts outside the CDR3, the full variable domain is DSGVTQTPKHLITATGQRVTLRCSPRSGDLSVYWYQQSLDQGLQFLIQYYNGEERAKGNILERFSAQQFPDLHSELNLSSLELGDSALYFCASSDRLAGSTGELFFGEGSRLTVL.

This clonotype has only a few counts. This chain uses TRBV7-2 with TRBJ2-5, with 7 bases lining up with TRBD2. J lost 2 bases, V lost 5 bases, and 5 bases had no gene match. This CDR3 has 14 amino acids. Germline CDR1 reads SGHTA; CDR2 reads FQGNSA. The CDR3 nucleotides are TGTGCCAGCAGCCACTGGGGGGGGCAAGAGACCCAGTACTTC. Translated: CASSHWGGQETQYF.

This clonotype was observed at least ten times. The chain uses TRBV5-1 and TRBJ2-5; TRBD2 matches at 7 bases. J gave up 1 base and V 1 base, and 7 bases lay outside the gene matches. From germline, CDR1 is SGHRS and CDR2 YFSETQ. The CDR3 runs 16 residues. The CDR3 region is CASSLSSGRGQETQYF. The CDR3 nucleotides are TGCGCCAGCAGCTTGTCTAGCGGAAGAGGCCAAGAGACCCAGTACTTC.

This clonotype was picked up one time. A much larger clone differs by one base, so this may be a read error. The chain is built from TRBV19 and TRBJ1-6, with TRBD1 matching 7 bases. The CDR3 is 19 amino acids. Germline CDR1 and CDR2: LNHDA and SQIVND (reference sequence). This CDR3 reads CASSIVGQATSSYNSPLNF. CDR3 DNA: TGTGCCAGTAGTATAGTAGGACAGGCTACCAGCTCCTATAATTCACCCCTCAACTTT.

This chain links TRBV24-1 with TRBJ2-3, with TRBD2 identical over 12 bases. The V gene end was trimmed by 3 bases and the J gene end by 0 bases; junction bases not matched to a gene: 6. The germline CDR1 and CDR2 sequences are KGHDR and SFDVKD. The CDR3 length is 18 residues. This CDR3 is CATSDNLAGGTSTDTQYF. CDR3 nucleotides: TGTGCCACCAGTGATAACCTAGCGGGAGGGACTAGCACAGATACGCAGTATTTT.

The genes are TRBV5-1 and TRBJ2-1; maybe TRBD2 (6 bases). CDR1 and CDR2 from the germline V gene are SGHRS and YFSETQ. The germline V and J ends were trimmed by 1 base and 2 bases, with 10 bases remaining between them. CDR3 size: 15 residues. CDR3 DNA: TGCGCCAGCAGCTTGACGGGGGTGGCCTACAATGAGCAGTTCTTC. Translated, it gives CASSLTGVAYNEQFF.

This clonotype was observed at least ten times. The rearrangement joins TRBV6-1 to TRBJ1-1; D remains unclear. CDR3 length equals 13 residues. Trimming removed 2 bases from V and 2 bases from J, with 6 bases in between. The germline V gene encodes CDR1 MNHNS and CDR2 SASEGT. CDR3 sequence reads: CASSERRNTEAFF. Written as DNA, the CDR3 is TGTGCCAGCAGTGAACGTAGAAACACTGAAGCTTTCTTT.

The rearrangement uses TRBV15 and TRBJ2-5; 12 nucleotides agree with TRBD2. The germline gives CDR1 LNHNV, CDR2 YYDKDF (reference sequence). The CDR3 consists of 16 residues. The V gene end was trimmed by 10 bases and the J gene end by 5 bases; junction bases not matched to a gene: 14. DNA for the CDR3: TGTGCCAGCAGTTATCTAGCGGGGGGGCCGTTTGAGACCCAGTACTTC. It codes for CASSYLAGGPFETQYF.

Many counts were recorded for this clonotype. The chain is built from TRBV15 and TRBJ1-2; D not certain. Germline lookup yields CDR1 LNHNV and CDR2 YYDKDF (reference sequence). The V end lost 0 bases, the J end lost 8 bases, and 7 bases lay between the germline ends. This CDR3 region has 12 residues. The CDR3 bases are TGTGCCACCAGCAGAGAAGGCTGGGGCTACACCTTC. Translated: CATSREGWGYTF. The variable domain in full, completed from reference TRBV15 and TRBJ1-2, reads DAMVIQNPRYQVTQFGKPVTLSCSQTLNHNVMYWYQQKSSQAPKLLFHYYDKDFNNEADTPDNFQSRRPNTSFCFLDIRSPGLGDTAMYLCATSREGWGYTFGSGTRLTVV.

The CDR3 reads CATSDPGLAPTGELFF. As DNA, the CDR3 is TGTGCCACCAGTGACCCGGGACTAGCGCCGACCGGGGAGCTGTTTTTT. The chain employs TRBV24-1 and TRBJ2-2, with 10 bases matching TRBD2. The CDR3 has 16 residues. V lost 4 bases, J lost 5 bases, and 6 bases stayed unmatched. Germline loops: CDR1 KGHDR, CDR2 SFDVKD.

This clonotype occurred many times. At one boundary the junction diverges from the germline segment, which might be a read error. The chain couples TRBV3-1 to TRBJ2-7, with 8 bases lining up with TRBD1. Germline CDR1 LGHDT, CDR2 YNNKEL (reference sequence). The CDR3 totals 15 residues. CDR3 sequence reads: CASSQGQGLSYEQYF. The CDR3 DNA sequence: TGCGCCAGCAGCCAAGGACAGGGACTCTCCTACGAGCAGTACTTC.

This clonotype was detected ten times or more. The genes are TRBV29-1 and TRBJ2-2; 8 nucleotides agree with TRBD1. Trimming at V came to 0 bases and at J to 6 bases, leaving 0 bases not matched to a gene. The CDR3 totals 13 residues. Germline-derived CDR1 and CDR2 are SQVTM and ANQGSEA. Written as DNA, the CDR3 is TGCAGCGTTGAAGACAGGGGGCCCGGGGAGCTGTTTTTT. Protein product: CSVEDRGPGELFF.

This clonotype was counted ten times or more. This chain connects TRBV5-5 to TRBJ1-1, with D tentatively TRBD1 (6 bases). The CDR3 covers 16 residues. V lost 1 base, J lost 4 bases, and 17 bases lay in between. Germline V gene data show CDR1 as SGHKS and CDR2 as YYEKEE (reference sequence). CDR3 in DNA: TGTGCCAGCAGCTTGCAACAGGGCCTTTTTGGCACTGAAGCTTTCTTT. Its protein is CASSLQQGLFGTEAFF.